These T cell receptor beta chains were read from a single sample in a study of PD-1 blockade in classical Hodgkin lymphoma. Data came from immunoSEQ multiplex PCR; TCRdb stores just in-frame clones and leaves some out. Found here are under 95,000 clones, 93% of them singletons; the top ten hold 7.5% to 9.5%. The sample here was peripheral blood mononuclear cells (PBMCs), taken at baseline. Source of these receptors: a human donor with classical Hodgkin lymphoma. Each CDR3 is given with its conserved first and last residue. A D gene is named only where the DNA matches it firmly. Only some rows state a clone size, as once, few, many or a class for expanded clones.

V	D	size	J	DNA	CDR3
TRBV7-9	NA	NA	TRBJ2-7	TGTGCCAGCAGCTTACTACCCTACGAGCAGTACTTC	CASSLLPYEQYF
TRBV10-3	TRBD1	NA	TRBJ2-2	TGTGCCATCAGTGGGCGTCTTTGGGACAGAAAGAACACCGGGGAGCTGTTTTTT	CAISGRLWDRKNTGELFF
TRBV19	TRBD1	NA	TRBJ2-3	TGTGCCAGCCAGACAGGGTCCACAGATACGCAGTATTTT	CASQTGSTDTQYF
TRBV7-2	NA	NA	TRBJ1-5	TGTGCCAGCAGCTTAGCAGGCCAGCTCAATCAGCCCCAGCATTTT	CASSLAGQLNQPQHF
TRBV7-9	NA	once	TRBJ1-4	TGTGCCAGCAGCTGGACCGGGAGGGGGGGAGTTTATGAAAAACTGTTTTTT	CASSWTGRGGVYEKLFF
TRBV25-1	NA	NA	TRBJ2-3	TGTGCCAGCAGCTCCTCCGGGGGTGATACGCAGTATTTT	CASSSSGGDTQYF
TRBV7-9	NA	NA	TRBJ2-1	TGTGCCAGCAGCTTAGCATCAGGGACCCTGTTTGCGCTCTTC	CASSLASGTLFALF
TRBV29-1	TRBD2	NA	TRBJ2-1	TGCAGCGTCCTCTACGGACTAGCGGGATCCAATGAGCAGTTCTTC	CSVLYGLAGSNEQFF
TRBV6-5	NA	NA	TRBJ1-6	TGTGCCAGCAGTTATGGATCTCCCAGTTCACCCCTCCACTTT	CASSYGSPSSPLHF
TRBV4-1	NA	NA	TRBJ2-7	TGCGCCAGCAGCCAAGAGTCAGGGGTCGAGCAGTACTTC	CASSQESGVEQYF
TRBV29-1	TRBD1	NA	TRBJ2-3	TGCAGCGCCACAGGGGGATACACAGATACGCAGTATTTT	CSATGGYTDTQYF
TRBV29-1	NA	NA	TRBJ1-2	TGCAGCGTAGAGGATGGCTACACCTTC	CSVEDGYTF
TRBV29-1	NA	NA	TRBJ2-5	TGCAGCGTTGAAGATCGGATGGCGACCCAGTACTTC	CSVEDRMATQYF
TRBV19	NA	NA	TRBJ1-1	TGTGCCAGTAGTATAAAACGGAGAACTGAAGCTTTCTTT	CASSIKRRTEAFF
TRBV6-5	TRBD1	NA	TRBJ2-1	TGTGCCAGCAGTCATGACAGGGACTCCTACAATGAGCAGTTCTTC	CASSHDRDSYNEQFF
TRBV7-2	NA	NA	TRBJ1-3	TGTGCCAGCAGCTTAGAGGGTCCTGGAAACACCATATATTTT	CASSLEGPGNTIYF
TRBV2	NA	NA	TRBJ1-1	TGTGCCAGCACGGGCGACACAGACATGAACACTGAAGCTTTCTTT	CASTGDTDMNTEAFF
TRBV5-4	TRBD2	NA	TRBJ2-7	TGTGCCAGCAGCACAGGGACTAGCGGGACCTACGAGCAGTACTTC	CASSTGTSGTYEQYF
TRBV7-6	NA	NA	TRBJ1-5	TGTGCCAGCAGCCCCCGTTCCGGCCCGAGCAATCAGCCCCAGCATTTT	CASSPRSGPSNQPQHF
TRBV4-3	NA	NA	TRBJ2-7	TGCGCCAGCAGCCCGATTCCGTCCTCCTACGAGCAGTACTTC	CASSPIPSSYEQYF
TRBV7-8	TRBD1	NA	TRBJ2-1	TGTGCCAGCAGCGATAAGGGGACAGGGACCCTATACAATGAGCAGTTCTTC	CASSDKGTGTLYNEQFF
TRBV7-9	NA	few	TRBJ2-2	TGTGCCAGCAGCCCCGACCCAGGGGAGCTGTTTTTT	CASSPDPGELFF
TRBV30	NA	NA	TRBJ1-1	TGTGCCTGGACCCGGACGGACACTGAAGCTTTCTTT	CAWTRTDTEAFF
TRBV2	TRBD1	NA	TRBJ2-7	TGTGCCAGCAGTGAAGGGACAGGGGCCTACGAGCAGTACTTC	CASSEGTGAYEQYF
TRBV9	NA	NA	TRBJ2-3	TGTGCCAGCAGCGTTGAGGGAACTAGCACAGATACGCAGTATTTT	CASSVEGTSTDTQYF
TRBV5-1	NA	once	TRBJ1-4	TGCGCCAGCAGCACCGCGGGTGTTGAAAAACTGTTTTTT	CASSTAGVEKLFF
TRBV10-2	NA	NA	TRBJ1-2	TGCGCCAGCAGTGAGCGGGTAATAGGGTATGGCTACACCTTC	CASSERVIGYGYTF
TRBV11-1	NA	NA	TRBJ2-2	TGTGCCAGCAGCTTGGGTACGGGAGAGAACACCGGGGAGCTGTTTTTT	CASSLGTGENTGELFF
TRBV7-8	NA	few	TRBJ1-5	TGTGCCAGCAGCTTTTCCGGGACCAGCAATCAGCCCCAGCATTTT	CASSFSGTSNQPQHF
TRBV6-1	NA	NA	TRBJ1-6	TGTGCCAGCAGTGAAGGACCCCTCCACTTT	CASSEGPLHF
TRBV30	NA	once	TRBJ2-2	TGTGCCTGGAGTGTACCCGGGGAGCTGTTTTTT	CAWSVPGELFF